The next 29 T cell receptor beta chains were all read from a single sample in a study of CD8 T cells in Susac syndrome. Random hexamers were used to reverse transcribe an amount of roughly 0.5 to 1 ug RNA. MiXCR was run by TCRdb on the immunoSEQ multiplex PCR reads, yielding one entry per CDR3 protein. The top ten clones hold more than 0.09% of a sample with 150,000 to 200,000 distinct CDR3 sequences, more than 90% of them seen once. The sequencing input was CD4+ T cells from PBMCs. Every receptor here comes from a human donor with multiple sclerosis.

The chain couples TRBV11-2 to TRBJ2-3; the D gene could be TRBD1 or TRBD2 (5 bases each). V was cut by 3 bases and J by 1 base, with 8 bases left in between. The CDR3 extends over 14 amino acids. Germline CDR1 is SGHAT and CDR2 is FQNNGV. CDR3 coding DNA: TGTGCCAGCAGCTTTTTGGGGGGCACAGATACGCAGTATTTT. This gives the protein CASSFLGGTDTQYF.

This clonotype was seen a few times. CDR3 sequence reads: CASSLKDTQYF. The CDR3 nucleotides read TGTGCCAGCAGCTTAAAAGATACGCAGTATTTT. The V call is TRBV7-9, the J call TRBJ2-3; D is ambiguous. The V end was cut by 2 bases, the J end by 5 bases, with 2 bases between. The CDR3 sequence is 11 residues long. The germline gives CDR1 SEHNR, CDR2 FQNEAQ (reference sequence).

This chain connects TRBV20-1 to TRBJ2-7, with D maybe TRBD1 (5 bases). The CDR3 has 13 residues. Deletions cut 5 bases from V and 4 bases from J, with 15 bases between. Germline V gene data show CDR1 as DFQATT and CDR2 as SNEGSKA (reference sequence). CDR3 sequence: CSAPVGADYEQYF. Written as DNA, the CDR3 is TGCAGTGCTCCGGTAGGGGCCGATTACGAGCAGTACTTC.

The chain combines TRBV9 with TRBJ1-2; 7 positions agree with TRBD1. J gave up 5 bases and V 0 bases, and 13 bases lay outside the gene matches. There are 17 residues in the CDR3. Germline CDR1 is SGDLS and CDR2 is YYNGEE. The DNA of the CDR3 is TGTGCCAGCAGCGTAGCAGCAGGGGGAGCGTCTGTGTATGGCTACACCTTC. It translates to CASSVAAGGASVYGYTF.

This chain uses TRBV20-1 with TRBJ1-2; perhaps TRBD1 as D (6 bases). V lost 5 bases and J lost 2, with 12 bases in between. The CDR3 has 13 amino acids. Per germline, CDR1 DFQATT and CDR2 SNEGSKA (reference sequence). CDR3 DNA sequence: TGCAGTGCTCATAGACAGGACAACTATGGCTACACCTTC. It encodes CSAHRQDNYGYTF.

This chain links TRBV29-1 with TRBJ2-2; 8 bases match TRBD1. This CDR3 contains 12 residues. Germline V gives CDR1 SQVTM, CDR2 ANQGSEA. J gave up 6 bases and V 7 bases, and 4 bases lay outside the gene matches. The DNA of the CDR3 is TGCAGCGGACAGGGGAATGCCGGGGAGCTGTTTTTT. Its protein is CSGQGNAGELFF.

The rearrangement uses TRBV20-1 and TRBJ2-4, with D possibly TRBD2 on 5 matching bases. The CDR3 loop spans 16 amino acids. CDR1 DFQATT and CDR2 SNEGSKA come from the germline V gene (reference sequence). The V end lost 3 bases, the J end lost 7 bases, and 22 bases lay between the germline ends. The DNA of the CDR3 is TGCAGTGCTAGGGGGTCAGGACCGAGAGGGCCTAACATTCAGTACTTC. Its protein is CSARGSGPRGPNIQYF.

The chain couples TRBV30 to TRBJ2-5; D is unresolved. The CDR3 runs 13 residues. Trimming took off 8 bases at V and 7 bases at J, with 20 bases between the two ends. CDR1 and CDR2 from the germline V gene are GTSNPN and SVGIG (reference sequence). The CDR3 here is CANGGINDGTQYF. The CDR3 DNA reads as TGTGCCAATGGTGGGATAAACGATGGGACCCAGTACTTC.

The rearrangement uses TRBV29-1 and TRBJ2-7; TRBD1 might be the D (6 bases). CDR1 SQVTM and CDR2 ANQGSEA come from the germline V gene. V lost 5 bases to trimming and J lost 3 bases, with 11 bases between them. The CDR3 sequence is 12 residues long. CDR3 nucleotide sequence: TGCAGCGTTAAGAGAGGGGGCTACGAGCAGTACTTC. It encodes CSVKRGGYEQYF.

The CDR3 sequence: CASSPRRQMNYGYTF. DNA for the CDR3: TGTGCCAGCAGCCCCCGGAGGCAGATGAACTATGGCTACACCTTC. This chain uses TRBV9 with TRBJ1-2; D remains ambiguous. There are 15 residues in the CDR3. The V gene's germline CDR1 is SGDLS and CDR2 YYNGEE. The germline V and J ends were trimmed by 4 bases and 2 bases, with 15 bases remaining between them.

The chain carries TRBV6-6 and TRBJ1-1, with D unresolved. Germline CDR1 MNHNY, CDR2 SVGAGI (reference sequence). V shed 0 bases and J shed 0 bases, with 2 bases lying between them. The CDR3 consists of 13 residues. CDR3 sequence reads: CASSYSLNTEAFF. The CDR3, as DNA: TGTGCCAGCAGTTACTCGCTGAACACTGAAGCTTTCTTT.

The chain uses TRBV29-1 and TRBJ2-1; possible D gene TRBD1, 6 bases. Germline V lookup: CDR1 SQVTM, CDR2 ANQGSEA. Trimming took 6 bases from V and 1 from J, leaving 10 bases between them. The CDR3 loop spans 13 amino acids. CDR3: CSVRRGSYNEQFF. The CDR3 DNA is TGCAGCGTACGCAGGGGTTCCTACAATGAGCAGTTCTTC.

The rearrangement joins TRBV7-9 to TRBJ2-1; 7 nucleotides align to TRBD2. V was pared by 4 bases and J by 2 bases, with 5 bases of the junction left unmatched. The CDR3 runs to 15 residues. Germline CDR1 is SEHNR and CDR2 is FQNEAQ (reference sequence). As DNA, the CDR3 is TGTGCCAGCAGCTCGTTTCGGGGGGCCTACAATGAGCAGTTCTTC. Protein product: CASSSFRGAYNEQFF.

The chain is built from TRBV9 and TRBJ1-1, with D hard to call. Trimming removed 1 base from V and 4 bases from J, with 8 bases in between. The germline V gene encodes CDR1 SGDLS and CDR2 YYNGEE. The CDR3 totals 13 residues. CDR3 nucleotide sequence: TGTGCCAGCAGCGTACAGGAGTCCACTGAAGCTTTCTTT. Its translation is CASSVQESTEAFF.

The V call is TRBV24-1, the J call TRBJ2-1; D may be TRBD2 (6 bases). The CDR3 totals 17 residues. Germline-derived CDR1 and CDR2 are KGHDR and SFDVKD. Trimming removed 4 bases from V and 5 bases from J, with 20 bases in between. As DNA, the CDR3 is TGTGCCACCAGTGACCCCCGGGACTTGGGATATAACAATGAGCAGTTCTTC. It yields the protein CATSDPRDLGYNNEQFF.

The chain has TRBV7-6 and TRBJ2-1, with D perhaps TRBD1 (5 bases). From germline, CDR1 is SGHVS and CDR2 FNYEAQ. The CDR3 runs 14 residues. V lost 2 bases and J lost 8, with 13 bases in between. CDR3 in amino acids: CASSLSPGYDEQFF. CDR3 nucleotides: TGTGCCAGCAGCTTATCTCCAGGGTATGATGAGCAGTTCTTC.

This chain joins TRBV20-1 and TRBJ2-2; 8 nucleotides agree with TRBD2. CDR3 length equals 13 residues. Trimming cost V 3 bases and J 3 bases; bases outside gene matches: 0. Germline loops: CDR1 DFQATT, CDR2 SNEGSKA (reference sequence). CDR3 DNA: TGCAGTGCTAGGGGACTAGACACCGGGGAGCTGTTTTTT. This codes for CSARGLDTGELFF.

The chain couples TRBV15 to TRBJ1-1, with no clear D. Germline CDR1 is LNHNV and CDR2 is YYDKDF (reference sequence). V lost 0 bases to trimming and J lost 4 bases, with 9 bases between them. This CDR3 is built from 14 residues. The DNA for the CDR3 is TGTGCCACCAGCAGAGATCTTAGGAGCACTGAAGCTTTCTTT. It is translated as CATSRDLRSTEAFF.

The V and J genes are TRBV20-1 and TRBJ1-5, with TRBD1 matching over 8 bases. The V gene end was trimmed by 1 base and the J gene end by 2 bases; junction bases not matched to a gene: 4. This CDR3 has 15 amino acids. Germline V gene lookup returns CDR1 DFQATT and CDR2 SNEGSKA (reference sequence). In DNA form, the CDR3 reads TGCAGTGCTAGAGGTCAGGGGGCAGGCAATCAGCCCCAGCATTTT. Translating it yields CSARGQGAGNQPQHF.

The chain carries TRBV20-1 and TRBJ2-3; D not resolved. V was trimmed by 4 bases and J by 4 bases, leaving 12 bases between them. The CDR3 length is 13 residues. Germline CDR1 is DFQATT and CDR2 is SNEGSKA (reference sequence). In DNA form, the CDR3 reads TGCAGTGCTATACCCCCCGTCGCAGATACGCAGTATTTT. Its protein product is CSAIPPVADTQYF.

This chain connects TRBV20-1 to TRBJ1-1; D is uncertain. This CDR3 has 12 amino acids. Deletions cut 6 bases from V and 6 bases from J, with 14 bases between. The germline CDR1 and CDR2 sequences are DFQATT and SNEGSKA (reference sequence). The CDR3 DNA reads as TGCAGTGCCCTGGGCCCCCTCGCTGAAGCTTTCTTT. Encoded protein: CSALGPLAEAFF.

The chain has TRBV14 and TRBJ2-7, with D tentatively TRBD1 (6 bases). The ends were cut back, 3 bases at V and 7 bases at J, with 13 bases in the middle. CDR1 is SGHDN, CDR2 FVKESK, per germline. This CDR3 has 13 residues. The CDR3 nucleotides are TGTGCCAGCAGCCAGAACAGGGCGTCGGAGCAGTACTTC. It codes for CASSQNRASEQYF.

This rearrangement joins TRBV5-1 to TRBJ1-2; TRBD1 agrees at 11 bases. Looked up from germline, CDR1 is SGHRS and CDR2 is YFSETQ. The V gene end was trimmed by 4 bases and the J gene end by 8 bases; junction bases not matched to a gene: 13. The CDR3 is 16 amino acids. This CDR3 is CASSPEGQGVPGGYTF. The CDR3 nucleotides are TGCGCCAGCAGCCCTGAGGGACAGGGGGTACCAGGAGGCTACACCTTC.

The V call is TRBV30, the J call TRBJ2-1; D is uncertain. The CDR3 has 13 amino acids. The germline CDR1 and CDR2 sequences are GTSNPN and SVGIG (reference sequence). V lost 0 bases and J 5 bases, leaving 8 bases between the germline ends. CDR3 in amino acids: CAWSVRLDNEQFF. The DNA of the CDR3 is TGTGCCTGGAGTGTACGCCTAGACAATGAGCAGTTCTTC. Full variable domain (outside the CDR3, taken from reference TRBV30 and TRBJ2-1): SQTIHQWPATLVQPVGSPLSLECTVEGTSNPNLYWYRQAAGRGLQLLFYSVGIGQISSEVPQNLSASRPQDRQFILSSKKLLLSDSGFYLCAWSVRLDNEQFFGPGTRLTVL.

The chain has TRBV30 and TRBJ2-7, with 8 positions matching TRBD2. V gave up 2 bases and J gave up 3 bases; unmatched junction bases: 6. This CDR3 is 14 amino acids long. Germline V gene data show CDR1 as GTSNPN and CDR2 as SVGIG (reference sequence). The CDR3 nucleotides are TGTGCCTGGAGTCCCCGGGGGGGAAGCTACGAGCAGTACTTC. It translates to CAWSPRGGSYEQYF.

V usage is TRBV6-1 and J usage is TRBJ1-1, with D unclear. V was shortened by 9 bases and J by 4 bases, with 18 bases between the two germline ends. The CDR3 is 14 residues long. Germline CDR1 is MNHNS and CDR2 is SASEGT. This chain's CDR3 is CASAAHSPATEAFF. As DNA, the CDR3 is TGTGCCAGTGCAGCCCATTCCCCGGCCACTGAAGCTTTCTTT.

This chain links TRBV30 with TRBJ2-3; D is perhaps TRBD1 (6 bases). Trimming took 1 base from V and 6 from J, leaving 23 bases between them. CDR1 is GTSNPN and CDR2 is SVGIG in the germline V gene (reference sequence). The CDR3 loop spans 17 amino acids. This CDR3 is CAWSAYRTATSWDTQYF. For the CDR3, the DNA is TGTGCCTGGAGTGCCTACCGGACAGCAACCTCCTGGGATACGCAGTATTTT. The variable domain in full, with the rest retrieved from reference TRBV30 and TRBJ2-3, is SQTIHQWPATLVQPVGSPLSLECTVEGTSNPNLYWYRQAAGRGLQLLFYSVGIGQISSEVPQNLSASRPQDRQFILSSKKLLLSDSGFYLCAWSAYRTATSWDTQYFGPGTRLTVL.

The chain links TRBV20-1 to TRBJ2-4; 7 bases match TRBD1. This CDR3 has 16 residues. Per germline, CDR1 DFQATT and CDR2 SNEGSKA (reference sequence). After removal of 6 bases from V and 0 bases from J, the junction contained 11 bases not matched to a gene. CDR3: CSALDRVDLAKNIQYF. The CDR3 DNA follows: TGCAGTGCACTCGACAGGGTCGACCTAGCCAAAAACATTCAGTACTTC.

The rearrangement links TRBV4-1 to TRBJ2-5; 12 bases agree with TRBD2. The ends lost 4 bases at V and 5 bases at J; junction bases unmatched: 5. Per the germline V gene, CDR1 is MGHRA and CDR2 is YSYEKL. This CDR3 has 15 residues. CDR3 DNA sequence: TGCGCCAGCAGCCGTGGACTAGCGGGGTCTGAGACCCAGTACTTC. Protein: CASSRGLAGSETQYF.